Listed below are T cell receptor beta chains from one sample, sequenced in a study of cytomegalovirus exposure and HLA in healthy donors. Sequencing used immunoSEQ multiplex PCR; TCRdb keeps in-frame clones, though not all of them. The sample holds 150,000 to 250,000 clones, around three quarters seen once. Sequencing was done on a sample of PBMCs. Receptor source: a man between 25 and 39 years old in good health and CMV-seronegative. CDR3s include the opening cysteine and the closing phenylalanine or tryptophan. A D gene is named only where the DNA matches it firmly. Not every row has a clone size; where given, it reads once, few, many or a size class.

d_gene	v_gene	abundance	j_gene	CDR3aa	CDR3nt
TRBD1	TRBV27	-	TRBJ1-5	CASSLGQGPGQPQHF	TGTGCCAGCAGTTTGGGACAGGGGCCGGGTCAGCCCCAGCATTTT
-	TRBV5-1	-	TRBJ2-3	CASSFAPPRDTQYF	TGCGCCAGCAGCTTCGCGCCTCCCAGGGATACGCAGTATTTT
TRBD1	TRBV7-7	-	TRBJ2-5	CASSLGTGHQETQYF	TGTGCTAGCAGCTTAGGGACAGGGCACCAAGAGACCCAGTACTTC
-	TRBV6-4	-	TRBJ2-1	CASSESPQYEQFF	TGTGCCAGCAGTGAAAGCCCACAGTATGAGCAGTTCTTC
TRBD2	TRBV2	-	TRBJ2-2	CASKGLAGYTGELFF	TGTGCCAGCAAGGGGCTAGCGGGATACACCGGGGAGCTGTTTTTT
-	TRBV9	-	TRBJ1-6	CASSVRTEFSPLHF	TGTGCCAGCAGCGTAAGGACAGAATTCTCACCCCTCCACTTT
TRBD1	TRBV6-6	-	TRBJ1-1	CASRPTGFTEAFF	TGTGCCAGCAGGCCGACAGGGTTCACTGAAGCTTTCTTT
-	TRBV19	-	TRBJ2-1	CASSSRGLEQFF	TGTGCCAGTAGTTCCAGAGGCTTGGAGCAGTTCTTC
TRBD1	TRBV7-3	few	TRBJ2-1	CASSSSGTGLNEQFF	TGTGCCAGCAGCTCGTCCGGGACAGGGTTGAATGAGCAGTTCTTC
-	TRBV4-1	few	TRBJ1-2	CASSQPTTGPGYTF	TGCGCCAGCAGCCAACCAACCACAGGGCCCGGCTACACCTTC
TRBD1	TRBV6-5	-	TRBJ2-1	CASSVQGGNEQFF	TGTGCCAGCAGTGTACAGGGGGGCAATGAGCAGTTCTTC